This note documents a single T cell receptor beta chain sequence. Sequencing was performed with immunoSEQ multiplex PCR; in TCRdb, only in-frame clones are kept and a portion is missing. Of around 100,000 clones in the sample, roughly 90% are singletons; the top ten hold about 6.1%. After removal of 3 bases from V and 3 bases from J, the junction contained 20 bases not matched to a gene. Germline-derived CDR1 and CDR2 are LGHNA and YSLEER. This CDR3 has 19 amino acids. These data belong to a study of PD-1 blockade in classical Hodgkin lymphoma. With no exception, relapse followed autologous stem cell transplantation in all patients, and brentuximab vedotin exposure varied.

The chain recombines TRBV4-3 with TRBJ2-7; 7 nucleotides agree with TRBD1. This TCR came from a human donor with classical Hodgkin lymphoma. The starting material was peripheral blood mononuclear cells (PBMCs), obtained before the second cycle of nivolumab. For the CDR3, the DNA is TGCGCCAGCAGCCAGAGACAGGGTTTAACTAAACTCACGAACTACGAGCAGTACTTC. Its protein is CASSQRQGLTKLTNYEQYF.